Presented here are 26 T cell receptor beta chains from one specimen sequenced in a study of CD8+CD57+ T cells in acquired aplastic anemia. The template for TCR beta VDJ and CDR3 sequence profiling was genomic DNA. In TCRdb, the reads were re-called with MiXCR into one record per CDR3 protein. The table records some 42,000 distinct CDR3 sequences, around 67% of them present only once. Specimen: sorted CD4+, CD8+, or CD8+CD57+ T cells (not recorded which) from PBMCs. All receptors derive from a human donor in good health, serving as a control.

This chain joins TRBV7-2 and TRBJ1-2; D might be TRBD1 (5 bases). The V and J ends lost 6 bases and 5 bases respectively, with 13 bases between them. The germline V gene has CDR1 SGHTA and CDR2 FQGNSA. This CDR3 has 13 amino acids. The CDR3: CASSYDSQYGYTF. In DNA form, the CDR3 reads TGTGCCAGCAGTTACGACAGTCAATATGGCTACACCTTC.

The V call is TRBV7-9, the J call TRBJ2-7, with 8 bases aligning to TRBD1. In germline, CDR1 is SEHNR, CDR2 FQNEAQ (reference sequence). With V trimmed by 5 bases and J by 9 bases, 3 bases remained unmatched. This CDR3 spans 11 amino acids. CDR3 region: CASSQDRGQYF. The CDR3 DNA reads TGTGCCAGCAGCCAAGACAGGGGGCAGTACTTC.

Written as DNA, the CDR3 is TGTGCCACCCGTGAGGCGGCAGCTAATGAAAAACTGTTTTTT. As protein: CATREAAANEKLFF. V usage is TRBV10-3 and J usage is TRBJ1-4; D unresolved. V was trimmed by 10 bases and J by 3 bases, leaving 15 bases between them. The CDR3 extends over 14 amino acids. CDR1 and CDR2 from the germline V gene are ENHRY and SYGVKD.

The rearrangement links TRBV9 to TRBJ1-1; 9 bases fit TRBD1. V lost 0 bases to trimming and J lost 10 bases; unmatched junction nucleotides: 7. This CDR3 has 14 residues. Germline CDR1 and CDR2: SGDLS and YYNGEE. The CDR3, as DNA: TGTGCCAGCAGCGTAGGGGACAGGGTATTAGGAGCTTTCTTT. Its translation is CASSVGDRVLGAFF.

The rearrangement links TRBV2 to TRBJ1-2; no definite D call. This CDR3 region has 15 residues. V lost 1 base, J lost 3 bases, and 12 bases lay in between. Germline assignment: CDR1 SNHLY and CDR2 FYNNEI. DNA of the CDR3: TGTGCCAGCAGTGAAGTAGGACGGGCGGACTATGGCTACACCTTC. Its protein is CASSEVGRADYGYTF. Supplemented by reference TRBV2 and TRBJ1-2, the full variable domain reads EPEVTQTPSHQVTQMGQEVILRCVPISNHLYFYWYRQILGQKVEFLVSFYNNEISEKSEIFDDQFSVERPDGSNFTLKIRSTKLEDSAMYFCASSEVGRADYGYTFGSGTRLTVV.

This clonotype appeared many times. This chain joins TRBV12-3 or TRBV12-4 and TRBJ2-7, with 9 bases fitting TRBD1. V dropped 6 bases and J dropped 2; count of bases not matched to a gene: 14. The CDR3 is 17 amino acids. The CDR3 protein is CASSQKVMYRGPYEQYF. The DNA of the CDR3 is TGTGCCAGCAGCCAAAAGGTTATGTACAGGGGGCCCTACGAGCAGTACTTC.

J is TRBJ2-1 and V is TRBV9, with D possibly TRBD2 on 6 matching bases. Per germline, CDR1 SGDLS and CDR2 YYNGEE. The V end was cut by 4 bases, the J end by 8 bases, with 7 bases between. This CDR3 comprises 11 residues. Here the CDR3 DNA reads TGTGCCAGCAGCCGCGGGGATGAGCAGTTCTTC. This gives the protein CASSRGDEQFF.

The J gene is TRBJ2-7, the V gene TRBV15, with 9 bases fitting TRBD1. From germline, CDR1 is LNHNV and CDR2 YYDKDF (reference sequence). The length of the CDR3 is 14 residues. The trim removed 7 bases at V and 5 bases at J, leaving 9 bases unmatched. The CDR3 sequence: CATNPGQGLDEQYF. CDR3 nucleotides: TGTGCCACCAACCCGGGACAGGGATTGGACGAGCAGTACTTC.

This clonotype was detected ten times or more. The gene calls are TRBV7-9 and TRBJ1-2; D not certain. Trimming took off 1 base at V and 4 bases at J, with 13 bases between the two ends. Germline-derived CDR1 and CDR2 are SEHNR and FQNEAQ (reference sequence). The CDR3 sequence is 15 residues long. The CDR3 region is CASSLGRAGIYGYTF. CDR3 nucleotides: TGTGCCAGCAGCTTAGGACGGGCGGGGATCTATGGCTACACCTTC.

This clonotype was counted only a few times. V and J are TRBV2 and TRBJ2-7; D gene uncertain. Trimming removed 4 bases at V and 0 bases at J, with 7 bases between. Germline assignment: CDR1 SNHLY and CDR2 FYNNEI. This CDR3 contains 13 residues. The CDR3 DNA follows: TGTGCCAGCAGTGGGGAACCCTCCTACGAGCAGTACGTC. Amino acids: CASSGEPSYEQYV.

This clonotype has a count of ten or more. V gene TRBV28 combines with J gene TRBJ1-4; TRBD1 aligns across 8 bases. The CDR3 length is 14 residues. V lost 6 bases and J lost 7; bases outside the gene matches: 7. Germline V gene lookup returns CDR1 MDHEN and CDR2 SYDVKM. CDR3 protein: CASSKQGDAEKLFF. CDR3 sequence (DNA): TGTGCCAGCAGCAAACAGGGGGATGCTGAAAAACTGTTTTTT.

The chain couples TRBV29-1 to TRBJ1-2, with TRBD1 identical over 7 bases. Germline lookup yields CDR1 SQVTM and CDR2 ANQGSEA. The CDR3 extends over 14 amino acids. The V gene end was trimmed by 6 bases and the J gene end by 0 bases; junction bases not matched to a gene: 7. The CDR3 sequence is CSVLTGAANYGYTF. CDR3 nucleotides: TGCAGCGTGCTCACAGGGGCCGCTAACTATGGCTACACCTTC.

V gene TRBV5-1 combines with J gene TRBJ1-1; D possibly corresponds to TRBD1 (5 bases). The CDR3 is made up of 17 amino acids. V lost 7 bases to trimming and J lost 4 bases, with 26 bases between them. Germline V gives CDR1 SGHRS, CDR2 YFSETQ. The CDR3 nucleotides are TGCGCCAGCGCCGTCGTCCCGGGACTGACGTTCGGCACTGAAGCTTTCTTT. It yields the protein CASAVVPGLTFGTEAFF.

This CDR3 reads CASGQGGKEQYF. As DNA, the CDR3 is TGTGCCTCAGGACAGGGTGGTAAAGAGCAGTACTTC. The chain uses TRBV2 and TRBJ2-7, with TRBD1 matching 8 bases. J was trimmed by 7 bases and V by 11 bases; bases with no gene match: 10. CDR1 is SNHLY and CDR2 is FYNNEI in the germline V gene. CDR3 length: 12 amino acids.

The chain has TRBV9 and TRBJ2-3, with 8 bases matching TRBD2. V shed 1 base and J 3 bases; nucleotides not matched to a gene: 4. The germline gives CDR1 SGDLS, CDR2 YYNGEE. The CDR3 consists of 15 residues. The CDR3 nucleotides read TGTGCCAGCAGCGTAAGGCCGGGGGGGACAGATACGCAGTATTTT. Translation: CASSVRPGGTDTQYF.

The DNA for the CDR3 is TGTGCCAGCAGCTCTGGGACCGAGGCATCTGGCTACACCTTC. Translated: CASSSGTEASGYTF. The chain has TRBV7-6 and TRBJ1-2; possibly TRBD1 for D (5 bases). Germline-derived CDR1 and CDR2 are SGHVS and FNYEAQ. This CDR3 spans 14 amino acids. V shed 4 bases and J shed 7 bases, with 16 bases lying between them.

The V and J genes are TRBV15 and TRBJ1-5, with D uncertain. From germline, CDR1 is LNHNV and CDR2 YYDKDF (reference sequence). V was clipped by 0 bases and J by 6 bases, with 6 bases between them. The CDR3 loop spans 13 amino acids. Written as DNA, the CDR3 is TGTGCCACCAGCAGAGAGGGAGTTCAGCCCCAGCATTTT. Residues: CATSREGVQPQHF.

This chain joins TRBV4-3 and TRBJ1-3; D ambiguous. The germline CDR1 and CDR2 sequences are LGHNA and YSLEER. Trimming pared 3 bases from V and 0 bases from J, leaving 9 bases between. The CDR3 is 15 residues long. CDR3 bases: TGCGCCAGCAGCCACGACACCGGCTCTGGAAACACCATATATTTT. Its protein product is CASSHDTGSGNTIYF.

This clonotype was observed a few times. The CDR3 here is CSVVWRYSYEQYF. CDR3 in DNA: TGCAGCGTTGTGTGGCGGTACTCCTACGAGCAGTACTTC. This sequence joins TRBV29-1 and TRBJ2-7, with D hard to call. Trimming removed 4 bases at V and 0 bases at J, with 10 bases between. The CDR3 sequence is 13 residues long. Looked up from germline, CDR1 is SQVTM and CDR2 is ANQGSEA.

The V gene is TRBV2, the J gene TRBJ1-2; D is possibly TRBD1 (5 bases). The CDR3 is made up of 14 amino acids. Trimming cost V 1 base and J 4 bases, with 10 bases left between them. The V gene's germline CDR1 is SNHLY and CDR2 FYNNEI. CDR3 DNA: TGTGCCAGCAGTGAAGGGCCAGGGCCCTATGGCTACACCTTC. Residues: CASSEGPGPYGYTF.

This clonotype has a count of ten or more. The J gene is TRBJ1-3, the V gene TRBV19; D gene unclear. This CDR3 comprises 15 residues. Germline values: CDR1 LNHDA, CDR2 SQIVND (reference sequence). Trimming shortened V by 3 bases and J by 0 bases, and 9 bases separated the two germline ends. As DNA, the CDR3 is TGTGCCAGTAGTATTGGGGAAGACTCTGGAAACACCATATATTTT. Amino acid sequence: CASSIGEDSGNTIYF.

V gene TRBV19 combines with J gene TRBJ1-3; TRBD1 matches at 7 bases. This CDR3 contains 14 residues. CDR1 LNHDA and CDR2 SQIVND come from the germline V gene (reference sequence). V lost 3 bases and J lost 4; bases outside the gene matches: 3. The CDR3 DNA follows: TGTGCCAGTAGTATCCGGGACAGAGGAAACACCATATATTTT. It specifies CASSIRDRGNTIYF.

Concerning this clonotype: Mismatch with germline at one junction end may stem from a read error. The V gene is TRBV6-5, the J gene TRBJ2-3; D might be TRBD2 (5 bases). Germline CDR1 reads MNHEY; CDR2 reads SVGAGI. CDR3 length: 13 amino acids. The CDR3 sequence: CASSYSGVDTQYF. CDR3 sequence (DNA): TGTGCCAGCAGTTACTCCGGGGTGGATACGCAGTACTTT.

CDR3 in amino acids: CASSPGQLNYEQYF. CDR3 nucleotides: TGTGCCAGCAGCCCGGGACAGCTAAACTACGAGCAGTACTTC. V and J are TRBV12-3 or TRBV12-4 and TRBJ2-7; 7 nucleotides agree with TRBD1. This CDR3 has 14 residues. J lost 3 bases, V lost 6 bases, and 8 bases had no gene match.

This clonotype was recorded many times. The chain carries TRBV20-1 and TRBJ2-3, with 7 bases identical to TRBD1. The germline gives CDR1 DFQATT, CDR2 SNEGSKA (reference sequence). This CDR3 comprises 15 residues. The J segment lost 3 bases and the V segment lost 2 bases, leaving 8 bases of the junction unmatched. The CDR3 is CSARTDDRVTDTQYF. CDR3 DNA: TGCAGTGCTAGAACCGATGACAGGGTGACAGATACGCAGTATTTT.

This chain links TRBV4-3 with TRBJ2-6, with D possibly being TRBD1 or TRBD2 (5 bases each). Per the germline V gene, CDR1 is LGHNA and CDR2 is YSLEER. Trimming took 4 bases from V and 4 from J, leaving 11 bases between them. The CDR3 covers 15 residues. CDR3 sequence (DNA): TGCGCCAGCAGCCCGGGGACGGGAGGGGCCAACGTCCTGACTTTC. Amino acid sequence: CASSPGTGGANVLTF.